Listed here are 9 T cell receptor beta chains from one sample, sequenced in a study of shared clonotypes between healthy human individuals. As defined, naive CD8 cells were CD45RO-negative and positively selected for CCR7, with terminally differentiated effector memory CD45RA+ cells excluded. The method was immunoSEQ multiplex PCR; TCRdb's version includes in-frame clones alone and lacks a portion of them. The table lists fewer than 800,000 clones, about 91% of them singletons, with 24% in the top ten. Sequences were obtained from naive CD8+ T cells sorted from blood. The receptors originated from a man aged 30-40 years in good health.

J is TRBJ1-1 and V is TRBV6-5; no reliable D call. The length of the CDR3 is 13 residues. Looked up from germline, CDR1 is MNHEY and CDR2 is SVGAGI. V was trimmed by 0 bases and J by 5 bases, leaving 7 bases between them. In DNA, the CDR3 is TGTGCCAGCAGTTACTCGCTGGGAACTGAAGCTTTCTTT. It is translated as CASSYSLGTEAFF.

This clone was counted a single time. This chain links TRBV18 with TRBJ2-2; 8 nucleotides agree with TRBD2. The V gene's germline CDR1 is KGHSH and CDR2 LQKENI. The CDR3 has 16 residues. After removal of 3 bases from V and 2 bases from J, the junction contained 5 bases not matched to a gene. The CDR3 nucleotides read TGTGCCAGCTCACCCTCGGGAGGGCCCAACACCGGGGAGCTGTTTTTT. This sequence encodes CASSPSGGPNTGELFF. Using reference TRBV18 and TRBJ2-2 for the parts outside the CDR3, the full variable domain is NAGVMQNPRHLVRRRGQEARLRCSPMKGHSHVYWYRQLPEEGLKFMVYLQKENIIDESGMPKERFSAEFPKEGPSILRIQQVVRGDSAAYFCASSPSGGPNTGELFFGEGSRLTVL.

In this sample, this clone turned up a few times. This rearrangement joins TRBV7-9 to TRBJ1-2, with TRBD1 identical over 7 bases. Trimming took 5 bases from V and 4 from J; bases not matched to a gene: 4. The CDR3 is made up of 13 amino acids. Germline V gene sequence: CDR1 SEHNR, CDR2 FQNEAQ (reference sequence). The CDR3 region has the DNA TGTGCCAGCAGCGGACAGGTTACCTATGGCTACACCTTC. This codes for CASSGQVTYGYTF.

This rearrangement joins TRBV29-1 to TRBJ2-1; TRBD2 might be the D (6 bases). The V end was cut by 6 bases, the J end by 9 bases, with 15 bases between. This CDR3 spans 12 amino acids. Germline lookup yields CDR1 SQVTM and CDR2 ANQGSEA. The CDR3 bases are TGCAGCGTCGAGGGACTTCGGGCTGAGCAGTTCTTC. Translated: CSVEGLRAEQFF.

There are a few counts of this clone. The rearrangement links TRBV7-2 to TRBJ2-7; 11 bases are a match to TRBD2. Germline V gene data show CDR1 as SGHTA and CDR2 as FQGNSA. Unmatched junction bases numbered 7, after V lost 5 bases and J lost 1 base. The CDR3 has 16 residues. The CDR3 nucleotides are TGTGCCAGCAGCACCGACGGGACTAGCGGTTCCTACGAGCAGTACTTC. Its translation: CASSTDGTSGSYEQYF.

The rearrangement links TRBV18 to TRBJ2-7; 7 bases align to TRBD1. The V and J ends lost 4 bases and 3 bases, in that order; junction bases with no gene match: 9. Germline lookup yields CDR1 KGHSH and CDR2 LQKENI. The CDR3 runs to 15 residues. This chain's CDR3 is CASSLSGTAIYEQYF. CDR3 nucleotide sequence: TGTGCCAGCTCACTGTCCGGGACAGCCATCTACGAGCAGTACTTC.

This clone was found once. V usage is TRBV27 and J usage is TRBJ2-4; maybe TRBD2 (5 bases). Deletions cut 5 bases from V and 2 bases from J, with 13 bases between. This CDR3 region has 15 residues. Per the germline V gene, CDR1 is MNHEY and CDR2 is SMNVEV (reference sequence). CDR3 region: CASSAGVGTKNIQYF. The CDR3 region has the DNA TGTGCCAGCAGTGCGGGTGTTGGGACCAAAAACATTCAGTACTTC.

V and J are TRBV7-2 and TRBJ1-1; D is uncertain. The CDR3 runs to 12 residues. Germline-derived CDR1 and CDR2 are SGHTA and FQGNSA. Trimming removed 3 bases at V and 7 bases at J, with 9 bases between. In DNA form, the CDR3 reads TGTGCCAGCAGCTTGGACCGGGATGAAGCTTTCTTT. This gives the protein CASSLDRDEAFF.

The chain employs TRBV5-4 and TRBJ2-3, with 8 bases lining up with TRBD1. CDR1 is SGHNT, CDR2 YYREEE, per germline (reference sequence). CDR3 size: 15 residues. V shed 2 bases and J 5 bases; nucleotides not matched to a gene: 7. The CDR3 protein is CASSFSPGGQDTQYF. CDR3 sequence (DNA): TGTGCCAGCAGCTTCTCCCCAGGGGGCCAAGATACGCAGTATTTT.